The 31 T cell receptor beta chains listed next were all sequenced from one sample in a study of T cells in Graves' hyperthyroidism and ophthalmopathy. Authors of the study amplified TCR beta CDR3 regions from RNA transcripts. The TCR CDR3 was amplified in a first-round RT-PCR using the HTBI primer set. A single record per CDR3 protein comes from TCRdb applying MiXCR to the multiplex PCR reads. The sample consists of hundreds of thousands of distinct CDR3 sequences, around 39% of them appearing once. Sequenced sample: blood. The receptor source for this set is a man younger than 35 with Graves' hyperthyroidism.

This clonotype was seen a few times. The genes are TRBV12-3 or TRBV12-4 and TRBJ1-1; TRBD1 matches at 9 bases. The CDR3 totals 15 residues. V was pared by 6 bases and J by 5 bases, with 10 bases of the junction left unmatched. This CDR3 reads CASSPANRGLTEAFF. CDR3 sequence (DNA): TGTGCCAGCAGCCCTGCTAACAGGGGGCTGACTGAAGCTTTCTTT.

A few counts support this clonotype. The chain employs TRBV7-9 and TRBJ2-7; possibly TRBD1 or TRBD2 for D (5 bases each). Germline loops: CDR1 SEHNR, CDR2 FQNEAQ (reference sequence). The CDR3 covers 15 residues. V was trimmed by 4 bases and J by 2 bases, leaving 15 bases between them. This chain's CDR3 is CASSSDPGTAYEQYF. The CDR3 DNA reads TGTGCCAGCAGCTCAGACCCCGGGACGGCCTACGAGCAGTACTTC.

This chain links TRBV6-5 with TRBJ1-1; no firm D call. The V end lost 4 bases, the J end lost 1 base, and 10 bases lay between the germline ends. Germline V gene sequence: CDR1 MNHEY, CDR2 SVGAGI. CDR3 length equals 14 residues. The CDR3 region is CASSLIRQNTEAFF. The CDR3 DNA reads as TGTGCCAGCAGTTTAATTCGACAGAACACTGAAGCTTTCTTT.

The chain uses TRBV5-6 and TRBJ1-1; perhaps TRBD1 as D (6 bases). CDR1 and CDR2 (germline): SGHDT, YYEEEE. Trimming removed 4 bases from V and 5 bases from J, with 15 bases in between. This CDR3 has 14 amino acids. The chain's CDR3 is CASSHEPGATEAFF. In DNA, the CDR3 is TGTGCCAGCAGCCACGAGCCGGGGGCTACTGAAGCTTTCTTT. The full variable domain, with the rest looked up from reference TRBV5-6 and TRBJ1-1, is DAGVTQSPTHLIKTRGQQVTLRCSPKSGHDTVSWYQQALGQGPQFIFQYYEEEERQRGNFPDRFSGHQFPNYSSELNVNALLLGDSALYLCASSHEPGATEAFFGQGTRLTVV.

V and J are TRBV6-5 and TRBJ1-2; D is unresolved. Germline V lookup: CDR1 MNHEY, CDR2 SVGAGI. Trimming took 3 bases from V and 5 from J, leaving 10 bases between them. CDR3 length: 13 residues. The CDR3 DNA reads TGTGCCAGCAGTTATGGAAGTGAATATGGCTACACCTTC. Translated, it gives CASSYGSEYGYTF.

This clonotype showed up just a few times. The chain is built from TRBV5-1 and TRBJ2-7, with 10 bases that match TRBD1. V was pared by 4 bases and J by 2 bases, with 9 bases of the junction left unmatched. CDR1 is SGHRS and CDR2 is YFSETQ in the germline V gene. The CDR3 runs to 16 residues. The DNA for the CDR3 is TGCGCCAGCAGCGAGACAGGGGGCGGTTTGACCTACGAGCAGTACTTC. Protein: CASSETGGGLTYEQYF.

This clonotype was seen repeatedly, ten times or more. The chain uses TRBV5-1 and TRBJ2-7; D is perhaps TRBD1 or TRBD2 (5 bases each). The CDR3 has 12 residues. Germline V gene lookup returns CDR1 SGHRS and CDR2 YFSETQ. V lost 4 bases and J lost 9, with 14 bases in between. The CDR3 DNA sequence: TGCGCCAGCAGCGGGGACGGCGAAGGGCAGTACTTC. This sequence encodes CASSGDGEGQYF.

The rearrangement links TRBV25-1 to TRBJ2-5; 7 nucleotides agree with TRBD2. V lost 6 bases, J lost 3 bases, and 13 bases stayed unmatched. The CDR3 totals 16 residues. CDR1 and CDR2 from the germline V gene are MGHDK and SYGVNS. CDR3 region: CASSEGRGEVKETQYF. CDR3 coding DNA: TGTGCCAGCAGCGAAGGACGGGGGGAGGTTAAAGAGACCCAGTACTTC.

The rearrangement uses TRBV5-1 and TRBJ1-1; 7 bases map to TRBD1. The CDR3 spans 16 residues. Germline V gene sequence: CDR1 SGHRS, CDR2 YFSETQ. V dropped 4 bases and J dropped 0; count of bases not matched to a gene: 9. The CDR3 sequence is CASSPRPGQMNTEAFF. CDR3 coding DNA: TGCGCCAGCAGCCCCCGTCCGGGACAGATGAACACTGAAGCTTTCTTT.

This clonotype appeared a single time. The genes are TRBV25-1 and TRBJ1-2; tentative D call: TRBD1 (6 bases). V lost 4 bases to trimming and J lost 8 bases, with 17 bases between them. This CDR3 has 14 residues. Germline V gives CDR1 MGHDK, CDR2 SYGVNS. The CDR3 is CASSGDGGTRGYTF. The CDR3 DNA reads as TGTGCCAGCAGTGGGGACGGCGGGACACGGGGCTACACCTTC.

In nucleotides, the CDR3 is TGTGCCAGCAGCGTAGATGCAGGGTCTGGAAACACCATATATTTT. Protein: CASSVDAGSGNTIYF. The J gene is TRBJ1-3, the V gene TRBV9; a possible D gene is TRBD1 (5 bases). Trimming left V 0 bases short and J 1 base short, with 8 bases between. The germline CDR1 and CDR2 sequences are SGDLS and YYNGEE. The CDR3 is made up of 15 amino acids. Variable domain in full (rest from reference TRBV9 and TRBJ1-3): DSGVTQTPKHLITATGQRVTLRCSPRSGDLSVYWYQQSLDQGLQFLIQYYNGEERAKGNILERFSAQQFPDLHSELNLSSLELGDSALYFCASSVDAGSGNTIYFGEGSWLTVV.

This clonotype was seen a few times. CDR3 protein: CASSHPTEGSGQPQHF. In nucleotides, the CDR3 is TGTGCCAGTAGTCACCCGACGGAGGGGTCGGGTCAGCCCCAGCATTTT. The chain couples TRBV19 to TRBJ1-5; the D gene is possibly TRBD1 (5 bases). The CDR3 extends over 16 amino acids. V was cut by 5 bases and J by 6 bases, with 20 bases left in between. CDR1 LNHDA and CDR2 SQIVND come from the germline V gene (reference sequence).

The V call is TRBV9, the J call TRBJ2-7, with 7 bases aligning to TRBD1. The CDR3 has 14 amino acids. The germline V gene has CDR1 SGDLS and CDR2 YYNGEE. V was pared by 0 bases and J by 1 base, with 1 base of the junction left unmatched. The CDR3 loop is CASSVEGASYEQYF. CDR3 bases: TGTGCCAGCAGCGTAGAGGGGGCATCCTACGAGCAGTACTTC.

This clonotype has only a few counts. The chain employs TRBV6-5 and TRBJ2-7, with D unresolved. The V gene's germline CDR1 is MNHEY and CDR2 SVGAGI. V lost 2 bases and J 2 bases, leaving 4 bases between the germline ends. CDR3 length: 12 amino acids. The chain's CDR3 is CASSYAPYEQYF. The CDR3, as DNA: TGTGCCAGCAGTTACGCCCCCTACGAGCAGTACTTC.

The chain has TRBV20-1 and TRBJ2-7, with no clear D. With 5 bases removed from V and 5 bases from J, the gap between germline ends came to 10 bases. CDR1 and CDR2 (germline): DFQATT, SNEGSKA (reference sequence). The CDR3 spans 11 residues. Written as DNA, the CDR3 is TGCAGTGCTGTCAAGGGAAACGAGCAGTACTTC. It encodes CSAVKGNEQYF.

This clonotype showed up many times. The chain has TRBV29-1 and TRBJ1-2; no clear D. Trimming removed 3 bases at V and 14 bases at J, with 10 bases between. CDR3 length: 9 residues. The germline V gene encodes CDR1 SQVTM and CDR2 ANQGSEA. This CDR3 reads CSVDSSGTF. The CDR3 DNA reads TGCAGCGTTGACAGTTCCGGGACCTTC.

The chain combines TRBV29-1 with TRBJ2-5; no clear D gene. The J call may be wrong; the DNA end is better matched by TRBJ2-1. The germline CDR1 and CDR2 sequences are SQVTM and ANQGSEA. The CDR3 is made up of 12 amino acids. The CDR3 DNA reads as TGCAGCGTTGAAGAGGGCCACGATGAGCAGTTCTTC. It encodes CSVEEGHDEQFF.

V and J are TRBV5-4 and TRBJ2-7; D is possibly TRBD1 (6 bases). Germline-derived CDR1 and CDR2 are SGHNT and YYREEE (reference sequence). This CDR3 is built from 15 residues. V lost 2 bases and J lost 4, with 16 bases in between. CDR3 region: CASSLLQPRGYEQYF. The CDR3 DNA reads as TGTGCCAGCAGCTTACTCCAACCTAGGGGGTACGAGCAGTACTTC.

In DNA form, the CDR3 reads TGTGCCAGTAGTTCTGCGGGGGGGTTAAGCTACGAGCAGTACTTC. This sequence encodes CASSSAGGLSYEQYF. The gene calls are TRBV19 and TRBJ2-7, with 9 nucleotides matching TRBD2. Germline CDR1 is LNHDA and CDR2 is SQIVND (reference sequence). V lost 5 bases and J lost 3; bases outside the gene matches: 8. The CDR3 runs 15 residues.

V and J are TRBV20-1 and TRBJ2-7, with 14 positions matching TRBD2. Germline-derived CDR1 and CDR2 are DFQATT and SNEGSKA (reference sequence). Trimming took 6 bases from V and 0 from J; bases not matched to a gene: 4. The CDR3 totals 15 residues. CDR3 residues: CSAQTSGRASYEQYF. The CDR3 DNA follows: TGCAGTGCACAGACTAGCGGGAGGGCCTCCTACGAGCAGTACTTC.

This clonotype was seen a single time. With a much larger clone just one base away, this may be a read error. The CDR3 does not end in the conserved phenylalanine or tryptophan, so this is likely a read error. CDR3 loop: CASTMGHTEAFL. The CDR3 nucleotides read TGTGCCAGTACCATGGGACACACTGAAGCTTTCCTT. This chain uses TRBV19 with TRBJ1-1; D is possibly TRBD1 (5 bases). Trimming stripped 7 bases from V and 3 bases from J, with 9 bases between. The CDR3 covers 12 residues. Germline CDR1 and CDR2: LNHDA and SQIVND (reference sequence).

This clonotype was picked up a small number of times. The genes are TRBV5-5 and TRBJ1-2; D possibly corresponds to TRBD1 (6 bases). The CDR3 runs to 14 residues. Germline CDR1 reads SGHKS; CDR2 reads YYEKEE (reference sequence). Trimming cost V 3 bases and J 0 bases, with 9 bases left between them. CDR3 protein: CASSSQGSNYGYTF. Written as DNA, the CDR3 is TGTGCCAGCAGCTCGCAGGGGTCTAACTATGGCTACACCTTC.

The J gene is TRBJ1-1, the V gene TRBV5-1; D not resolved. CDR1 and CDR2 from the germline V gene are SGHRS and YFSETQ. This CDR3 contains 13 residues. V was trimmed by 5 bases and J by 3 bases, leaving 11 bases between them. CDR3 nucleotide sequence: TGCGCCAGCAGTCACGGGTCCCACACTGAAGCTTTCTTT. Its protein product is CASSHGSHTEAFF. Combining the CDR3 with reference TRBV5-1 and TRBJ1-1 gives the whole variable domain KAGVTQTPRYLIKTRGQQVTLSCSPISGHRSVSWYQQTPGQGLQFLFEYFSETQRNKGNFPGRFSGRQFSNSRSEMNVSTLELGDSALYLCASSHGSHTEAFFGQGTRLTVV.

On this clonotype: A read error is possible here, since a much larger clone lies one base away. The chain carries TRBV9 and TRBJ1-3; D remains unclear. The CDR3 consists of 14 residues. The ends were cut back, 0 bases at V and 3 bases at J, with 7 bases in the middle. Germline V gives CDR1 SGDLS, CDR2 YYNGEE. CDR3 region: CASSVAQFGNTIYF. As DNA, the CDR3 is TGTGCCAGCAGCGTAGCTCAGTTTGGAAACACCATATATTTT.

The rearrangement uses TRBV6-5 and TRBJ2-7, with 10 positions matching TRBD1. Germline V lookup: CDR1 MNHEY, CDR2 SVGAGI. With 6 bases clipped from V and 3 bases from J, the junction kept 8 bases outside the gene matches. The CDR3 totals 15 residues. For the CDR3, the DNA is TGTGCCAGCAGAAATTCCGGGACAGGGGTCTACGAGCAGTACTTC. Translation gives CASRNSGTGVYEQYF.

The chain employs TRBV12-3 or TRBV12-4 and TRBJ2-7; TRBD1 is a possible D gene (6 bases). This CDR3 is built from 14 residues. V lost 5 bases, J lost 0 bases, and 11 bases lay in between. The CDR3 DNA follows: TGTGCCAGCAGTGGGACATCAAGCTCCTACGAGCAGTACTTC. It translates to CASSGTSSSYEQYF.

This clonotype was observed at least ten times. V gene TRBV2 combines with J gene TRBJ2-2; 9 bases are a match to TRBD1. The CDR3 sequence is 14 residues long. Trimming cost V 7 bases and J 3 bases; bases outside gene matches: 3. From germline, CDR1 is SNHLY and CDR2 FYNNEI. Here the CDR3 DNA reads TGTGCCAGCAAGGACAGGGGAGACACCGGGGAGCTGTTTTTT. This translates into CASKDRGDTGELFF.

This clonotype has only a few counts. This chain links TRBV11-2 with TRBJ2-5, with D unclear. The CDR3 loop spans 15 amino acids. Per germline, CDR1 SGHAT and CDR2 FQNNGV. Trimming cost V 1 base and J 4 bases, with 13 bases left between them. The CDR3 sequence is CASSLGRSTTETQYF. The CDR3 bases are TGTGCCAGCAGCTTAGGGCGGTCGACCACAGAGACCCAGTACTTC.

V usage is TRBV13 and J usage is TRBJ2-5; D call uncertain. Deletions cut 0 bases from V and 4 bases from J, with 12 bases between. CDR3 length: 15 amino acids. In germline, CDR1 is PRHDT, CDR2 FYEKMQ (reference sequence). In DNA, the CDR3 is TGTGCCAGCAGCTTAGGCCTGCGCAATCGAGAGACCCAGTACTTC. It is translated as CASSLGLRNRETQYF.

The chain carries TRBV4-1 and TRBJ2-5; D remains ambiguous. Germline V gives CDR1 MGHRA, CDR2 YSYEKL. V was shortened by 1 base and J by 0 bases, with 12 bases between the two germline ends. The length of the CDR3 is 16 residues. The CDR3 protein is CASSQGGSPYQETQYF. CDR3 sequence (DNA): TGCGCCAGCAGCCAAGGAGGAAGCCCGTACCAAGAGACCCAGTACTTC.

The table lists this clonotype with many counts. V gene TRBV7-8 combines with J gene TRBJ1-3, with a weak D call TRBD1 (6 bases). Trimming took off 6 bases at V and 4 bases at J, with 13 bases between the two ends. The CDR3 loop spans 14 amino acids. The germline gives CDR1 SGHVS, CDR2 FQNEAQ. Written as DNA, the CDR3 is TGTGCCAGCAGTTCGGTGGGGGGCGGAAACACCATATATTTT. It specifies CASSSVGGGNTIYF.